This T cell receptor (beta chain) was profiled in a study of T cell repertoires in cytomegalovirus infection. Study-wide background: Both a matching HLA type and CMV infection were indicated by public TCR beta signatures. Study-wide results and limits: Cumulative public TCR beta family frequency identified carriers of CMV plus the relevant HLA. The study found HLA-C-restricted CMV-specific TCR beta clonotypes dominating the ex vivo response.

The CDR3 is made up of 14 amino acids. Per the germline V gene, CDR1 is DFQATT and CDR2 is SNEGSKA (reference sequence). V was clipped by 1 base and J by 1 base, with 10 bases between them. TCRdb recomputed calls from the reads with MiXCR, one row per CDR3 protein. The data contain around 120,000 distinct CDR3 sequences, roughly 9% of them singletons. A note on this clonotype: Its antigen is not known.

Sequencing was done on a sample of PBMCs. This TCR came from a human donor in good health (CMV status not recorded). Some clones in this sample may be carry-over from other donors' samples. The chain links TRBV20-1 to TRBJ2-5; no definite D call. CDR3 in amino acids: CSARVGRPQETQYF. Here the CDR3 DNA reads TGCAGTGCTAGAGTCGGGCGGCCCCAAGAGACCCAGTACTTC.